This TCR beta chain was obtained from a study of cytomegalovirus exposure and HLA in healthy donors. Study at large: An analysis done earlier identified around 100 million unique TCR beta sequences from approximately 200 million T cells.

There are a few counts of this clone. What it recognizes is unknown. Study results and limitations: Several of the most significant clusters appeared linked to common viral pathogens, based on a later analysis. Presence/absence analyses assumed roughly uniform sequencing depth across donors, which may not hold.

The PCR was carried out with 60 Vbeta primers and 13 Jbeta primers. Data came from immunoSEQ multiplex PCR; TCRdb stores just in-frame clones and leaves some out. The sample has 100,000 to 150,000 clones, 70% to 85% seen once. Losses at the gene ends were 6 bases for V and 5 bases for J; bases not matched to a gene: 11. The germline CDR1 and CDR2 sequences are SNHLY and FYNNEI. CDR3 length equals 16 residues. The TCR originated in a woman aged 45-60 years in good health and CMV-seropositive. Specimen: PBMCs. The V gene is TRBV2, the J gene TRBJ2-3; 10 bases are shared with TRBD2. CDR3 sequence: CASRDKILAGEDTQYF. CDR3 bases: TGTGCCAGCAGGGACAAGATCCTAGCGGGGGAAGATACGCAGTATTTT.